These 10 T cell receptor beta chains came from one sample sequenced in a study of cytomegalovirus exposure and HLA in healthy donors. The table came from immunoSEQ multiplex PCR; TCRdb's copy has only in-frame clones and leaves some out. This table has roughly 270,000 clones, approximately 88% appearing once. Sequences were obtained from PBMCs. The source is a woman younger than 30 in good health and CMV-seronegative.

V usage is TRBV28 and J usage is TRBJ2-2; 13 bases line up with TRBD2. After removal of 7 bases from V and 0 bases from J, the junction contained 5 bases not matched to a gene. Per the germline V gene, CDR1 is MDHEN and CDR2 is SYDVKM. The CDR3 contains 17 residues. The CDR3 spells CASITGLAGPNTGELFF. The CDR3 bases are TGTGCCAGCATTACGGGACTAGCGGGGCCGAACACCGGGGAGCTGTTTTTT.

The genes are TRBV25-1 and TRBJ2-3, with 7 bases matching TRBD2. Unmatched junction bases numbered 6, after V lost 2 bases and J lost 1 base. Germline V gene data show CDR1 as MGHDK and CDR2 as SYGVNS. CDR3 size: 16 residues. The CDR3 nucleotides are TGTGCCAGCAGTGAAAGGGCTAGCGGACGCACAGATACGCAGTATTTT. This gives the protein CASSERASGRTDTQYF.

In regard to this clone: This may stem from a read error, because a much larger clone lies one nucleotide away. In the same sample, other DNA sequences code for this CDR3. Here the CDR3 reads CASSEGHPTNEKLFF. CDR3 nucleotide sequence: TGTGCCAGCAGTGAAGGACACCCAACTAATGAAAAACTGTTTTTT. V and J are TRBV6-1 and TRBJ1-4; D remains unclear. The CDR3 is 15 amino acids. V dropped 1 base and J dropped 0 bases, with 6 bases sitting between them. Germline V lookup: CDR1 MNHNS, CDR2 SASEGT.

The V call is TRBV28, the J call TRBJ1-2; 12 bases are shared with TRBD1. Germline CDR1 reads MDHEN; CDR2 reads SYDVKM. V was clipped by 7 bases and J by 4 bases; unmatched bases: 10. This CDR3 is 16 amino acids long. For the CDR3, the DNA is TGTGCCAGCACAGGGACAGGGGGCGCGTCAGTCTATGGCTACACCTTC. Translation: CASTGTGGASVYGYTF.

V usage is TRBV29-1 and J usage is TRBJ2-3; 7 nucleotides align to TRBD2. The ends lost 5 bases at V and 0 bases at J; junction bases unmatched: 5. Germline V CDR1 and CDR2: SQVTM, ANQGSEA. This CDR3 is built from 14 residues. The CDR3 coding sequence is TGCAGCGTTCCGCGAGCGGGAAGCACAGATACGCAGTATTTT. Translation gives CSVPRAGSTDTQYF.

The CDR3: CASHRAPSEAFF. The CDR3 bases are TGTGCCAGCCACAGGGCCCCCTCTGAAGCTTTCTTT. V gene TRBV6-5 combines with J gene TRBJ1-1; tentative D call: TRBD1 (6 bases). Germline CDR1 is MNHEY and CDR2 is SVGAGI. The length of the CDR3 is 12 residues. The V end was cut by 8 bases, the J end by 6 bases, with 13 bases between.

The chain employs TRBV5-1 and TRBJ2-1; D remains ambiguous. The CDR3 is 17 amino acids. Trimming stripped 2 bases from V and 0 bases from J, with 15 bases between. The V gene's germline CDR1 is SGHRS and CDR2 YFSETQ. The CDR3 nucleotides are TGCGCCAGCAGCTTCCACGCAGCGCCTAGCTCCTACAATGAGCAGTTCTTC. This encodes CASSFHAAPSSYNEQFF.

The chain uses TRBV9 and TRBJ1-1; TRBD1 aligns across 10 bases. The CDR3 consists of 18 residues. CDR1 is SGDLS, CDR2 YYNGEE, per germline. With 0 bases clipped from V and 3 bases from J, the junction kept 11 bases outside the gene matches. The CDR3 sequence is CASSVGVAGGQGHTEAFF. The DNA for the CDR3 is TGTGCCAGCAGCGTAGGGGTTGCGGGGGGACAGGGGCACACTGAAGCTTTCTTT. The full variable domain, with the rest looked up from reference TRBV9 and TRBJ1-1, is DSGVTQTPKHLITATGQRVTLRCSPRSGDLSVYWYQQSLDQGLQFLIQYYNGEERAKGNILERFSAQQFPDLHSELNLSSLELGDSALYFCASSVGVAGGQGHTEAFFGQGTRLTVV.

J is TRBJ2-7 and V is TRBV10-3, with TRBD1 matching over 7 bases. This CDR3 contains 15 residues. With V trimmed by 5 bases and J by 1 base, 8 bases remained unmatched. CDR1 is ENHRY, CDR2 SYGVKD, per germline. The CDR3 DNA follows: TGTGCCATCAGTCCAGGGACAGAGAAGTCCTACGAGCAGTACTTC. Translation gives CAISPGTEKSYEQYF.

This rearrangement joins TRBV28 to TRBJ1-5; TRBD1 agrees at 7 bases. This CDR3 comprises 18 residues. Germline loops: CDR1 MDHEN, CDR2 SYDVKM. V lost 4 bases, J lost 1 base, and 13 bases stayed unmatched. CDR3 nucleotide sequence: TGTGCCAGCAGTTCCCCTGCCCTCCAGGGGGTAAGCAATCAGCCCCAGCATTTT. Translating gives CASSSPALQGVSNQPQHF. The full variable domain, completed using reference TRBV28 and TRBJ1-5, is DVKVTQSSRYLVKRTGEKVFLECVQDMDHENMFWYRQDPGLGLRLIYFSYDVKMKEKGDIPEGYSVSREKKERFSLILESASTNQTSMYLCASSSPALQGVSNQPQHFGDGTRLSIL.